The present T cell receptor (beta chain) was sequenced within a study of breast tumors, draining lymph nodes, adjacent tissues. Findings of the study overall: The data were judged consistent with most tumor T cells coming from lymph node and expanding in tumor. Compared with basal-like, luminal-like tumors shared significantly more repertoire with nontumor tissue. Tumor TCR diversity was below lymph nodes but above nontumor tissue.

Breast cancer patients provided tissue from their axillary draining lymph nodes. This clonotype was detected only a few times. Its target is unknown. One base away lies a much larger clone, so this may be a sequencing read error. Trimming removed 2 bases from V and 4 bases from J, with 9 bases in between. The CDR3 has 13 residues. Germline values: CDR1 SGHTS, CDR2 YDEGEE. TCRdb re-called the multiplex PCR reads with MiXCR, one entry per CDR3 protein. This repertoire shows approximately 180,000 distinct CDR3 sequences, approximately 33% found once; its top ten account for about 4.1%. The chain couples TRBV5-8 to TRBJ1-2; a weak D match, TRBD1 (5 bases). The clonotype originates from a female donor with breast cancer. Some clones in this sample may be carry-over from other donors' samples. Material for sequencing was axillary lymph node tissue. The CDR3 loop is CASSLQETYGYTF. The DNA of the CDR3 is TGTGCCAGCAGCTTACAGGAAACCTATGGCTACACCTTC.